This record concerns one TCR beta chain sequence. Its antigen is unidentified. The data stem from a study of shared clonotypes between healthy human individuals. Findings of the study overall: A handful of donors shared approximately 5% of their naive CD4 clonotypes. An effect of sequencing depth on clonotype sharing among donors was expected. The study sampled only blood, and tissue repertoires likely differ.

Profiled with immunoSEQ multiplex PCR; TCRdb holds only in-frame clones, not every one. The data show 2 million to 2.5 million clones, with around 93% seen just once and 0.37% held by the top ten. Per germline, CDR1 MGHDK and CDR2 SYGVNS. This CDR3 comprises 15 residues. The V gene lost 6 bases and the J gene lost 4 bases, with 18 bases spanning the gap. A split of CD4+ cells into CD45RA+ naive and CD45RA-negative memory subsets was performed. The chain couples TRBV25-1 to TRBJ1-2, with D uncertain. This TCR was sampled from a man aged 18-30 years in good health. Some clones in this sample may be carry-over from other donors' samples. Sequencing was performed on naive CD4+ T cells from PBMCs. The subset denotes: CD45RA+ positively selected. The DNA of the CDR3 is TGTGCCAGCAGGGGTCCGGGCCTCCCTTTCTATGGCTACACCTTC. This translates into CASRGPGLPFYGYTF.